The T cell receptor (beta chain) under discussion was sequenced for a study of blood T cell repertoires in COVID-19. Study details: Both acute and convalescent COVID-19 samples were obtained from the United States, Italy and Spain.

Sequencing was performed with immunoSEQ multiplex PCR; in TCRdb, only in-frame clones are kept and a portion is missing. The table lists tens of thousands of clones, about 86% of them singletons, with 28% in the top ten. Trimming at V came to 5 bases and at J to 4 bases, leaving 6 bases not matched to a gene. The germline V gene encodes CDR1 MNHEY and CDR2 SVGAGI. CDR3 length equals 14 residues. The source of this sequence is a human donor in a cohort sampled during active COVID-19. This chain connects TRBV6-5 to TRBJ1-2; 8 bases are shared with TRBD1. Specimen: peripheral blood. The CDR3 DNA follows: TGTGCCAGCAGTCTTGACAGGGGAGTCTATGGCTACACCTTC. Residues: CASSLDRGVYGYTF.